These 3 T cell receptor beta chains were all obtained from the same sample, sequenced in a study of T-cell reconstitution after alpha-beta-depleted transplantation in children. For TCRbeta, the library was prepared with unique molecular identifiers. One entry per CDR3 protein, called by TCRdb with MiXCR from the PCR reads. The repertoire holds hundreds of thousands of distinct CDR3 sequences, around 12% seen once, with approximately 2.4% in the top ten. Sequencing used PBMCs from the stem cell graft donor, obtained from the stem cell graft. The receptors originated from a human donor who donated a stem cell graft to a child with acute lymphoblastic leukemia.

In this sample, this clonotype turned up many times. The rearrangement joins TRBV10-3 to TRBJ2-4, with 7 bases fitting TRBD2. The ends lost 0 bases at V and 1 base at J; junction bases unmatched: 3. This CDR3 has 16 residues. Germline V gene lookup returns CDR1 ENHRY and CDR2 SYGVKD. Here the CDR3 DNA reads TGTGCCATCAGTGAGTCGAAGGGAGGGGCCAAAAACATTCAGTACTTC. It yields the protein CAISESKGGAKNIQYF.

This clonotype was detected only a few times. The gene calls are TRBV7-6 and TRBJ2-5, with 9 bases that match TRBD2. Germline trimming cut 5 bases from V and 4 bases from J; bases unmatched to any gene: 11. Germline values: CDR1 SGHVS, CDR2 FNYEAQ. This CDR3 is 16 amino acids long. CDR3 in amino acids: CASSQGLAGGRETQYF. DNA for the CDR3: TGTGCCAGCAGCCAAGGGCTGGCGGGAGGGCGAGAGACCCAGTACTTC.

This clonotype was found many times. The rearrangement links TRBV20-1 to TRBJ2-1, with 14 bases aligning to TRBD2. The J segment lost 4 bases and the V segment lost 5 bases, leaving 4 bases of the junction unmatched. This CDR3 region has 15 residues. In germline, CDR1 is DFQATT, CDR2 SNEGSKA (reference sequence). The CDR3 region is CSAPGTSGRYNEQFF. CDR3 nucleotide sequence: TGCAGTGCTCCGGGGACTAGCGGGAGATACAATGAGCAGTTCTTC.